This is a list of T cell receptor beta chains from one sample in a study of early T cells in non-severe SARS-CoV-2 infection. Via MiXCR, TCRdb re-called the 5' RACE reads, giving one row per CDR3 protein. The table lists about 110,000 distinct CDR3 sequences, over 10% of them singletons. Sample: whole blood. Receptors were obtained from an adult who was a healthcare worker with PCR-confirmed SARS-CoV-2 infection or an uninfected control (not recorded which). The CDR3 runs from the conserved cysteine through the conserved F or W. Fields, in order: V gene, J gene, clone size, D gene, CDR3 protein, CDR3 DNA. D genes are given only for firm matches. Some rows mark clone size as missing; the rest say once, few, many or name a class of expanded clone.

v_call: TRBV28
j_call: TRBJ2-1
clone_size: many
d_call: -
cdr3_aa: CASSLNEQFF
cdr3_nt: TGTGCCAGCAGTCTGAATGAGCAGTTCTTC

v_call: TRBV12-3/TRBV12-4
j_call: TRBJ2-7
clone_size: -
d_call: TRBD1
cdr3_aa: CASTPGQGGYEQYF
cdr3_nt: TGTGCCAGCACCCCGGGACAGGGAGGATACGAGCAGTACTTC

v_call: TRBV6-5
j_call: TRBJ2-2
clone_size: many
d_call: -
cdr3_aa: CASSRSGSNTGELFF
cdr3_nt: TGTGCCAGCAGTCGTTCGGGGTCGAACACCGGGGAGCTGTTTTTT

v_call: TRBV28
j_call: TRBJ1-1
clone_size: few
d_call: TRBD1
cdr3_aa: CASSSRGRNTEAFF
cdr3_nt: TGTGCCAGCAGTTCCAGGGGGCGGAACACTGAAGCTTTCTTT

v_call: TRBV24-1
j_call: TRBJ2-1
clone_size: -
d_call: -
cdr3_aa: CATSGRDRGEQFF
cdr3_nt: TGTGCCACCAGTGGCCGGGACCGCGGCGAGCAGTTCTTC

v_call: TRBV9
j_call: TRBJ2-3
clone_size: many
d_call: TRBD2
cdr3_aa: CASSATSGGDTQYF
cdr3_nt: TGTGCCAGCAGCGCGACTAGCGGGGGAGATACGCAGTATTTT

v_call: TRBV28
j_call: TRBJ1-2
clone_size: many
d_call: TRBD1
cdr3_aa: CASSPLGTGKVDNYGYTF
cdr3_nt: TGTGCCAGCAGTCCCCTCGGGACAGGGAAGGTGGATAACTATGGCTACACCTTC

v_call: TRBV28
j_call: TRBJ1-4
clone_size: many
d_call: -
cdr3_aa: CASSLILNGGEKLFF
cdr3_nt: TGTGCCAGCAGTTTAATACTTAACGGAGGGGAAAAACTGTTTTTT

v_call: TRBV6-5
j_call: TRBJ2-1
clone_size: few
d_call: TRBD2
cdr3_aa: CASAILGLGNEQFF
cdr3_nt: TGTGCCAGCGCCATTCTGGGACTAGGCAATGAGCAGTTCTTC

v_call: TRBV12-3/TRBV12-4
j_call: TRBJ1-3
clone_size: -
d_call: -
cdr3_aa: CASSPTGSSGNTIYF
cdr3_nt: TGTGCCAGCAGCCCTACAGGGAGCTCTGGAAACACCATATATTTT

v_call: TRBV5-1
j_call: TRBJ2-7
clone_size: -
d_call: -
cdr3_aa: CASSSRVLPSYEQYF
cdr3_nt: TGCGCCAGCAGCTCCAGGGTCCTACCTTCCTACGAGCAGTACTTC

v_call: TRBV11-2
j_call: TRBJ2-7
clone_size: many
d_call: TRBD2
cdr3_aa: CASSPRGTRGISYEQYF
cdr3_nt: TGTGCCAGCAGCCCTAGAGGGACGCGGGGGATTTCCTACGAGCAGTACTTC

v_call: TRBV5-1
j_call: TRBJ2-1
clone_size: -
d_call: TRBD1
cdr3_aa: CASSGTASYNEQFF
cdr3_nt: TGCGCCAGCAGTGGGACAGCCTCCTACAATGAGCAGTTCTTC

v_call: TRBV7-9
j_call: TRBJ2-1
clone_size: few
d_call: TRBD2
cdr3_aa: CASSFRTSANNEQFF
cdr3_nt: TGTGCCAGCAGCTTTAGGACTAGCGCGAACAATGAGCAGTTCTTC

v_call: TRBV20-1
j_call: TRBJ2-7
clone_size: many
d_call: TRBD1
cdr3_aa: CSANRGTYEQYF
cdr3_nt: TGCAGTGCTAACAGGGGAACCTACGAGCAGTACTTC

v_call: TRBV2
j_call: TRBJ1-5
clone_size: few
d_call: -
cdr3_aa: CASSEGRSNQPQHF
cdr3_nt: TGTGCCAGCAGTGAAGGCCGTAGCAATCAGCCCCAGCATTTT

v_call: TRBV7-9
j_call: TRBJ1-3
clone_size: few
d_call: -
cdr3_aa: CASSKADTIYF
cdr3_nt: TGTGCCAGCAGCAAAGCGGACACCATATATTTT

v_call: TRBV5-1
j_call: TRBJ2-2
clone_size: few
d_call: -
cdr3_aa: CASSRDGGPNTGELFF
cdr3_nt: TGCGCCAGCAGCCGGGACGGCGGTCCGAACACCGGGGAGCTGTTTTTT

v_call: TRBV13
j_call: TRBJ2-7
clone_size: -
d_call: TRBD1
cdr3_aa: CASSTRDSLKDEQYF
cdr3_nt: TGTGCCAGCAGCACCAGGGACAGTCTAAAAGACGAGCAGTACTTC

v_call: TRBV24-1
j_call: TRBJ1-2
clone_size: many
d_call: TRBD1
cdr3_aa: CATSDPTGDSYGYTF
cdr3_nt: TGTGCCACCAGTGATCCCACAGGGGACTCCTATGGCTACACCTTC

v_call: TRBV5-4
j_call: TRBJ1-1
clone_size: many
d_call: -
cdr3_aa: CASTPAGPNTEAFF
cdr3_nt: TGTGCCAGCACCCCGGCGGGGCCAAACACTGAAGCTTTCTTT

v_call: TRBV12-3/TRBV12-4
j_call: TRBJ2-6
clone_size: -
d_call: -
cdr3_aa: CASSPPRAGANVLTF
cdr3_nt: TGTGCCAGCAGTCCCCCCCGGGCTGGGGCCAACGTCCTGACTTTC

v_call: TRBV6-5
j_call: TRBJ2-7
clone_size: -
d_call: TRBD1
cdr3_aa: CASRQGHEQYF
cdr3_nt: TGTGCCAGCCGACAGGGGCACGAGCAGTACTTC

v_call: TRBV28
j_call: TRBJ2-5
clone_size: many
d_call: -
cdr3_aa: CASSPDPSETQYF
cdr3_nt: TGTGCCAGCAGTCCGGACCCCTCTGAGACCCAGTACTTC

v_call: TRBV6-2/TRBV6-3
j_call: TRBJ1-1
clone_size: few
d_call: TRBD1
cdr3_aa: CASSYSQGGNTEAFF
cdr3_nt: TGTGCCAGCAGTTACTCACAGGGGGGCAACACTGAAGCTTTCTTT

v_call: TRBV7-6
j_call: TRBJ2-4
clone_size: many
d_call: -
cdr3_aa: CASSLADKRFKNIQYF
cdr3_nt: TGTGCCAGCAGCTTAGCTGATAAAAGGTTCAAAAACATTCAGTACTTC

v_call: TRBV11-3
j_call: TRBJ2-1
clone_size: many
d_call: -
cdr3_aa: CASSSARQTYNEQFF
cdr3_nt: TGTGCCAGCAGCTCTGCGAGACAGACCTACAATGAGCAGTTCTTC

v_call: TRBV29-1
j_call: TRBJ1-2
clone_size: -
d_call: TRBD1
cdr3_aa: CSVALAGGGGYTF
cdr3_nt: TGCAGCGTTGCGTTGGCAGGGGGTGGTGGCTACACCTTC

v_call: TRBV6-4
j_call: TRBJ2-1
clone_size: -
d_call: -
cdr3_aa: CASSLGHGVYNEQFF
cdr3_nt: TGTGCCAGCAGTTTGGGACACGGGGTTTACAATGAGCAGTTCTTC

v_call: TRBV19
j_call: TRBJ2-2
clone_size: many
d_call: TRBD2
cdr3_aa: CASSPWGLAGGPTGELFF
cdr3_nt: TGTGCCAGTAGTCCCTGGGGACTAGCGGGAGGGCCCACCGGGGAGCTGTTTTTT

v_call: TRBV5-1
j_call: TRBJ1-4
clone_size: few
d_call: TRBD1
cdr3_aa: CASSTGTGNEKLFF
cdr3_nt: TGCGCCAGCAGCACAGGGACAGGGAATGAAAAACTGTTTTTT

v_call: TRBV11-2
j_call: TRBJ1-2
clone_size: many
d_call: -
cdr3_aa: CASSLASSDYGYTF
cdr3_nt: TGTGCCAGCAGCTTAGCGAGTTCGGACTATGGCTACACCTTC

v_call: TRBV5-1
j_call: TRBJ1-6
clone_size: -
d_call: -
cdr3_aa: CASRLPGATLDF
cdr3_nt: TGCGCCAGCAGGTTACCCGGGGCGACCCTAGACTTT

v_call: TRBV20-1
j_call: TRBJ2-7
clone_size: -
d_call: -
cdr3_aa: CSASALRLVGDEQYF
cdr3_nt: TGCAGTGCTAGTGCCCTCCGGCTGGTAGGCGACGAGCAGTACTTC

v_call: TRBV29-1
j_call: TRBJ1-1
clone_size: -
d_call: -
cdr3_aa: CSVEGTTGAFF
cdr3_nt: TGCAGCGTTGAAGGGACCACCGGAGCTTTCTTT

v_call: TRBV10-3
j_call: TRBJ2-1
clone_size: many
d_call: TRBD1
cdr3_aa: CAIRQGGIYNEQFF
cdr3_nt: TGTGCCATACGACAGGGGGGGATTTACAATGAGCAGTTCTTC

v_call: TRBV28
j_call: TRBJ2-7
clone_size: once
d_call: -
cdr3_aa: CASSLQRDEQYF
cdr3_nt: TGTGCCAGCAGCCTACAGCGGGACGAGCAGTACTTC

v_call: TRBV24-1
j_call: TRBJ2-2
clone_size: -
d_call: TRBD1
cdr3_aa: CATSDPGTGNTGELFF
cdr3_nt: TGTGCCACCAGTGACCCCGGGACAGGTAACACCGGGGAGCTGTTTTTT

v_call: TRBV7-2
j_call: TRBJ2-1
clone_size: many
d_call: TRBD2
cdr3_aa: CASSYELADEQFF
cdr3_nt: TGTGCCAGCAGCTATGAACTAGCGGATGAGCAGTTCTTC

v_call: TRBV7-8
j_call: TRBJ2-1
clone_size: -
d_call: TRBD2
cdr3_aa: CASSFGGRVNEQFF
cdr3_nt: TGTGCCAGCAGCTTTGGCGGGAGGGTTAATGAGCAGTTCTTC

v_call: TRBV5-6
j_call: TRBJ2-7
clone_size: few
d_call: TRBD2
cdr3_aa: CASSYGTSGTLSYEQYF
cdr3_nt: TGTGCCAGCAGCTACGGGACTAGCGGGACCCTCTCCTACGAGCAGTACTTC

v_call: TRBV7-9
j_call: TRBJ2-5
clone_size: many
d_call: -
cdr3_aa: CASLSGNQETQYF
cdr3_nt: TGTGCCAGTCTTAGCGGCAACCAAGAGACCCAGTACTTC

v_call: TRBV3-1
j_call: TRBJ2-7
clone_size: many
d_call: -
cdr3_aa: CASSQGAITYEQYF
cdr3_nt: TGTGCCAGCAGCCAAGGGGCTATAACCTACGAGCAGTACTTC

v_call: TRBV4-1
j_call: TRBJ1-4
clone_size: many
d_call: -
cdr3_aa: CASSQGVTVFF
cdr3_nt: TGCGCCAGCAGCCAGGGGGTCACGGTTTTTTTT

v_call: TRBV18
j_call: TRBJ1-2
clone_size: few
d_call: -
cdr3_aa: CASSPVDIRYGYTF
cdr3_nt: TGTGCCAGCTCACCAGTCGATATCCGGTATGGCTACACCTTC

v_call: TRBV5-4
j_call: TRBJ2-5
clone_size: few
d_call: TRBD1
cdr3_aa: CASSDRRQGKETQYF
cdr3_nt: TGTGCCAGCAGCGACCGGAGACAGGGTAAAGAGACCCAGTACTTC

v_call: TRBV20-1
j_call: TRBJ2-3
clone_size: -
d_call: -
cdr3_aa: CSSHGGYTDTQYF
cdr3_nt: TGCAGTTCTCACGGGGGTTACACAGATACGCAGTATTTT

v_call: TRBV3-1
j_call: TRBJ2-4
clone_size: many
d_call: -
cdr3_aa: CASSQVRYIQYF
cdr3_nt: TGTGCCAGCAGCCAAGTCCGCTACATTCAGTACTTC